This T cell receptor (beta chain) was retrieved from a study of PD-1 blockade in classical Hodgkin lymphoma. As for the study in general: With a 2-week interval, patients received intravenous nivolumab at 3 mg/kg. Study observations and caveats: Researchers reported that CD4+ TCR diversity, though not CD8+, rose significantly by C4D1. Those achieving complete response showed baseline diversity like newly diagnosed patients.

The method was immunoSEQ multiplex PCR; TCRdb's version includes in-frame clones alone and lacks a portion of them. The repertoire consists of 25,000 to 30,000 clones, with almost 90% occurring once and the leading ten covering over 6.5%. V gave up 6 bases and J gave up 1 base, with 22 bases separating them. Per germline, CDR1 MNHEY and CDR2 SMNVEV (reference sequence). The CDR3 is 17 residues long. On this clone itself: Its target is unknown.

All trial patients relapsed after autologous stem cell transplantation. Isolated CD8+ T cells were derived from thawed PBMCs through magnetic negative selection. The clonotype comes from a human donor with classical Hodgkin lymphoma. The chain links TRBV27 to TRBJ2-7; perhaps TRBD1 as D (6 bases). Sequencing used CD8+ T cells from blood, obtained at baseline. The CDR3 DNA follows: TGTGCCAGCAGCGGCATGAATCAGGGGCAAGGGTCCTACGAGCAGTACTTC. This gives the protein CASSGMNQGQGSYEQYF.